This TCR beta chain was recorded in a study of cytomegalovirus exposure and HLA in healthy donors. Primers included in the PCR were 60 Vbeta and 13 Jbeta primers. Here immunoSEQ multiplex PCR was the method, and the copy in TCRdb shows in-frame clones only, minus some. This sample yields 150,000 to 200,000 clones, of which roughly 80% are seen a single time; about 1.5% belongs to the top ten. This clone appeared a few times. What it binds is unknown. General study findings and limits: The likely explanation for a cluster of highly shared sequence variants was sequencing artifact. Owing to their indistinguishability, certain V segments, notably TRBV6-2 and TRBV6-3, were excluded.

Per the germline V gene, CDR1 is SNHLY and CDR2 is FYNNEI. CDR3 size: 12 residues. Trimming removed 9 bases at V and 3 bases at J, with 8 bases between. The chain joins TRBV2 to TRBJ1-4; D is uncertain. The sequenced material came from PBMCs. This receptor was obtained from a woman in her late teens or twenties in good health and CMV-seronegative. DNA for the CDR3: TGTGCCAGTAGCCAGTCTAATGAAAAACTGTTTTTT. Its translation is CASSQSNEKLFF. The variable domain in full, with the rest retrieved from reference TRBV2 and TRBJ1-4, is EPEVTQTPSHQVTQMGQEVILRCVPISNHLYFYWYRQILGQKVEFLVSFYNNEISEKSEIFDDQFSVERPDGSNFTLKIRSTKLEDSAMYFCASSQSNEKLFFGSGTQLSVL.